These T cell receptor beta chains were read from a single sample in a study of cytomegalovirus exposure and HLA in healthy donors. The table came from immunoSEQ multiplex PCR; TCRdb's copy has only in-frame clones and leaves some out. The sample includes some 180,000 clones, roughly 85% seen only once; the top ten take about 4.6%. The specimen was PBMCs. These receptors originate from a woman aged 30 to 39 in good health and CMV-seropositive. Each CDR3 is given with its conserved first and last residue. The D gene is left open where the match is weak.

CDR3 protein	V gene	D gene
CASSLVSGANNQPQHF	TRBV7-2	-
CASSLVGGRAHPYNEQFF	TRBV7-8	TRBD2
CASTPTDGGLTEAFF	TRBV11-3	-
CASSEVTPSHEQFF	TRBV7-9	-
CASSPGVTSGLNEQFF	TRBV5-1	-
CASSFGQGGSYEQYF	TRBV5-1	-
CASSAGLPGGGELFF	TRBV9	TRBD1
CASSPLTTVNTEAFF	TRBV6-1	-
CASSKRRQSYGYTF	TRBV13	-
CASTLDRAVTYEQYF	TRBV11-3	TRBD1
CASSAGLAPTDTQYF	TRBV9	TRBD2
CATSVWTLFAPQHF	TRBV15	-
CASSQDWASWNEQFF	TRBV4-1	-
CASSFAAGVMYEQFF	TRBV7-8	TRBD2
CASSQYRGEAFF	TRBV11-2	TRBD1
CASSPGTVGYSNQPQHF	TRBV18	TRBD1
CASGLVANTGELFF	TRBV21-1	-
CASSATGGLNTEAFF	TRBV7-9	TRBD1
CASSLQKTGGTGMNTEAFF	TRBV5-1	TRBD1
CASSSAGGGGWSNQPQHF	TRBV28	-
CASSGSGSVYEQYF	TRBV6-1	-
CASSDRAAYEQYF	TRBV11-3	TRBD1
CASGALTSYEQYF	TRBV27	-
CSVREPGRETQYF	TRBV29-1	-
CATSRILAGVTGELFF	TRBV15	TRBD2
CSVFDPGQGETGELFF	TRBV29-1	TRBD1
CASSDDRGYEQYF	TRBV5-1	TRBD1
CATSLSGGYNEQFF	TRBV15	TRBD2